This T cell receptor (beta chain) stems from a study of PD-L1 blockade in urothelial cancer. Study-wide context: Blood analyses occurred 3 weeks (second dose) and 6 weeks post treatment start.

Between 1 and 8 samples per patient were obtained, pretreatment and on-treatment. What went into each PCR as a spike was synthetic TCR analog templates. Data came from immunoSEQ multiplex PCR; TCRdb stores just in-frame clones and leaves some out. Of around 35,000 clones listed, 82% are singletons. The CDR3 is made up of 13 amino acids. Germline V CDR1 and CDR2: SGHRS, YFSETQ. The V and J ends lost 0 bases and 2 bases respectively, with 5 bases between them. Study results and limitations: Tumor-associated clones in blood expanded more at 3 weeks in durable-benefit patients.

Remarks on this clone: Its antigen remains unknown.

The J gene is TRBJ1-1, the V gene TRBV5-1; D gene unclear. The sequence came from a man between 60 and 75 years old with urothelial cancer. Sample: PBMCs, taken around atezolizumab (anti-PD-L1) treatment. CDR3 nucleotides: TGCGCCAGCAGCTTGGACAGCAACACTGAAGCTTTCTTT. This sequence encodes CASSLDSNTEAFF.